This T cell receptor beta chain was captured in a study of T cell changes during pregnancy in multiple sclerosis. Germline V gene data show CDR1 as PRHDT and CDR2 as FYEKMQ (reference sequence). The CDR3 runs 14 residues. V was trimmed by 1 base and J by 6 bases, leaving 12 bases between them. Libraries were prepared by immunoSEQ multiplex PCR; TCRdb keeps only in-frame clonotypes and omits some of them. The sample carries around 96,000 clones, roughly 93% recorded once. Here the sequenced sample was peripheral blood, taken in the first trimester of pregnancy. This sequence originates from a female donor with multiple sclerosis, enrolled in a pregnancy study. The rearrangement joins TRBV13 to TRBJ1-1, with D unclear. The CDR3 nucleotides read TGTGCCAGCAGCTTAGACCGTCTTCGGGCTGAAGCTTTCTTT. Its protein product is CASSLDRLRAEAFF.